These T cell receptor beta chains were read from a single sample in a study of blood T cell repertoires in COVID-19. TCRdb keeps only in-frame clones here, not all; method: immunoSEQ multiplex PCR. The profile shows roughly 65,000 clones, approximately 93% of them singletons. The sample comprised peripheral blood. These receptors were obtained from a man between 65 and 79 years old with active COVID-19. CDR3s include the opening cysteine and the closing phenylalanine or tryptophan.

V gene	J gene	CDR3 protein
TRBV18	TRBJ1-6	CASSQDTYNSPLHF
TRBV28	TRBJ1-1	CASSKPGLQNTEAFF
TRBV18	TRBJ1-4	CASSQGIVEKLFF
TRBV19	TRBJ1-1	CASSFQTQPNTEAFF
TRBV6-5	TRBJ2-4	CASSYGGIAKNIQYF
TRBV5-6	TRBJ1-2	CASSPQHFSANYGYTF
TRBV7-8	TRBJ1-4	CASSFRDRPQPNEKLFF
TRBV6-2/TRBV6-3	TRBJ2-5	CASSPTRSQRETQYF
TRBV27	TRBJ2-2	CASSLDSTGYTGELFF
TRBV18	TRBJ2-2	CASSARTGGIGELFF
TRBV7-7	TRBJ2-5	CATRNQETQYF
TRBV2	TRBJ2-2	CASKNLGTANTGELFF
TRBV4-3	TRBJ1-2	CASSQEGSRANYGYTF
TRBV10-1	TRBJ2-6	CASSDRGAGANVLTF
TRBV5-4	TRBJ1-6	CASSYEGDNSPLHF
TRBV12-3/TRBV12-4	TRBJ1-4	CASRLGGEKLFF
TRBV3-1/TRBV3-2	TRBJ1-4	CASSQGGGGEKLFF